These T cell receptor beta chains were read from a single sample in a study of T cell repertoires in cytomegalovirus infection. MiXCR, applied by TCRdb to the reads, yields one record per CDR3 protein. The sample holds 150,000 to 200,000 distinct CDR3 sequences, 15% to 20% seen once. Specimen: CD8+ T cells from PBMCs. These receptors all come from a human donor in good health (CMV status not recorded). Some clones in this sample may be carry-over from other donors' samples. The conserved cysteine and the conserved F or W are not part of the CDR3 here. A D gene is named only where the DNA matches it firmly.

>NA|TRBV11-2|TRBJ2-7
ASSMGSGTIYEQY
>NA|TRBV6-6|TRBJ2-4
ASNPGENIQY
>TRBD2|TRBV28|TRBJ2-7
ASTERGEQY
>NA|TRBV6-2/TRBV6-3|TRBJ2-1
ASSSGLTTYNEQF
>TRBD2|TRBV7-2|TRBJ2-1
ASRTSRYNEQF
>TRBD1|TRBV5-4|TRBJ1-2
ASSLKSRGTGVTYGYT
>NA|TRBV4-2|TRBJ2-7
ASSVSGEGSLYEQY
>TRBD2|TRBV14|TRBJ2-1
ASRSTSGGTPYNEQF
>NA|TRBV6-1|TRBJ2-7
ASSSGPSSYEQY
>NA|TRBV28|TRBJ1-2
ASSLFAGGGYT
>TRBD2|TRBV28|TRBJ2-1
ASSSREVGADNEQF
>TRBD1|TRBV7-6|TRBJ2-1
ASSSPQGAYNEQF
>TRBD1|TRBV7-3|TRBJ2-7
ASSLEGGSTYEQY
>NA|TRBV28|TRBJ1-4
ASRTGPASHNEKLF
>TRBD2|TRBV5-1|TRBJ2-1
ATNEEGLAGDEQF
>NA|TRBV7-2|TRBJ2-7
EHRGGWY
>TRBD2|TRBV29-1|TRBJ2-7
SVEVHTSGPYEQY
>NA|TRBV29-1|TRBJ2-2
SVEGRGNTGELF
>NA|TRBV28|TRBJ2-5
ASSLFGTEILKTQY
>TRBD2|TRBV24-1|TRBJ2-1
ATSDRRTSGNYNEQF
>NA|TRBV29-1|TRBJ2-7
SVVQGVKSYEQY
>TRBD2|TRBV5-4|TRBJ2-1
ASSLWWGGTYNEQF
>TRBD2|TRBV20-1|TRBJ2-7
SARDGASGREQY
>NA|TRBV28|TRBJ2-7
ASSDGIAYEQY
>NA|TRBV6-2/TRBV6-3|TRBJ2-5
ASSYDVSYGSLGTQY
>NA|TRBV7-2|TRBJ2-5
ASSRRTERGETQY
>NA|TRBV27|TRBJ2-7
ASSVRGFHEQY
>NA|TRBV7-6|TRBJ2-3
ASSSSRGWDTQY
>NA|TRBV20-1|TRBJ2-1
SAEPGSSYNEQF
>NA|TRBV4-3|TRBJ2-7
ASSAWGLAGHEQY
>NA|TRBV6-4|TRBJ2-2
ASSEWGSLLNTGELF
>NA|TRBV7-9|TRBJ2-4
ASSLDRGLAKNIQY
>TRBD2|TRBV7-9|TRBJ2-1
ASSLRLAGGTYNEQF
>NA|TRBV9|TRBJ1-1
ASSVGANTEAF
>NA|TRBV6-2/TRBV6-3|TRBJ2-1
ASSYAYLGNEQF